This TCR beta chain was observed in a study of cytomegalovirus exposure and HLA in healthy donors. Broader study findings: Subsequent analysis of the 120 or so validation repertoires found a tendency for first-cohort TCR clusters to co-occur. In vitro checks showed that a few CMV-associated chains really do target CMV antigens.

Sequencing was performed with immunoSEQ multiplex PCR; in TCRdb, only in-frame clones are kept and a portion is missing. The sample lists 55,000 to 70,000 clones; about 90% were seen once. A remark on this clone: Its antigen is unidentified.

Germline loops: CDR1 SGHNT, CDR2 YYREEE (reference sequence). Trimming at V came to 4 bases and at J to 7 bases, leaving 8 bases not matched to a gene. This CDR3 has 16 amino acids. The donors were part of the validation cohort of over a hundred subjects. That cohort was separate from the first cohort, which comprised roughly 670 subjects. Sequences were obtained from PBMCs. J is TRBJ1-4 and V is TRBV5-4, with 12 bases identical to TRBD1. The sequence was collected from a man younger than 35 in good health and CMV-seronegative. The CDR3 DNA follows: TGTGCCAGCAGCCGTAGGGACAGGGGGCAAAGTGAAAAACTGTTTTTT. Its protein is CASSRRDRGQSEKLFF.